The 9 T cell receptor beta chains listed next were all sequenced from one sample in a study. TCRdb independently ran MiXCR on the 5' RACE reads; one entry per CDR3 protein. The table records approximately 42,000 distinct CDR3 sequences, less than 30% of them present only once. Sequencing was carried out using memory CD4+ T cells sorted from a lymph node. Subset of the sample: memory CD4+ T cells, CD4+CD45RO+CD25-. The receptors were sampled from a female donor with breast cancer.

This clonotype was seen only a few times. The rearrangement uses TRBV4-1 and TRBJ1-6, with a tentative D call TRBD1 (5 bases). The V and J ends lost 4 bases and 7 bases respectively, with 11 bases between them. The CDR3 sequence is 14 residues long. Looked up from germline, CDR1 is MGHRA and CDR2 is YSYEKL. The CDR3 DNA sequence: TGCGCCAGCAGCCGTCAGGGCTCGAATTCACCCCTCCACTTT. It encodes CASSRQGSNSPLHF.

The rearrangement links TRBV11-2 to TRBJ1-2; possible D gene TRBD1, 5 bases. The germline V gene encodes CDR1 SGHAT and CDR2 FQNNGV. This CDR3 has 13 amino acids. V gave up 8 bases and J gave up 6 bases, with 16 bases separating them. This CDR3 reads CASRLTGADGYTF. The CDR3 nucleotides read TGTGCCAGCCGCCTAACAGGCGCGGATGGCTACACCTTC. Drawing the rest from reference TRBV11-2 and TRBJ1-2, the complete variable domain is EAGVAQSPRYKIIEKRQSVAFWCNPISGHATLYWYQQILGQGPKLLIQFQNNGVVDDSQLPKDRFSAERLKGVDSTLKIQPAKLEDSAVYLCASRLTGADGYTFGSGTRLTVV.

The V and J genes are TRBV20-1 and TRBJ2-5; 8 bases line up with TRBD2. Germline trimming cut 6 bases from V and 1 base from J; bases unmatched to any gene: 10. Germline-derived CDR1 and CDR2 are DFQATT and SNEGSKA (reference sequence). This CDR3 spans 15 amino acids. The CDR3 sequence: CSANLPGLGQETQYF. The CDR3 DNA sequence: TGCAGTGCCAACCTCCCGGGACTAGGCCAAGAGACCCAGTACTTC.

This clonotype has only a few counts. The chain uses TRBV27 and TRBJ2-7, with TRBD1 matching 7 bases. CDR3 length equals 12 residues. V shed 5 bases, J shed 4 bases, and the junction held 2 bases outside the gene matches. Germline V gives CDR1 MNHEY, CDR2 SMNVEV (reference sequence). CDR3 loop: CASSLRGYEQYF. CDR3 DNA sequence: TGTGCCAGCAGTCTCAGGGGGTACGAGCAGTACTTC.

The rearrangement uses TRBV12-3 or TRBV12-4 and TRBJ2-7; 7 bases are shared with TRBD2. The CDR3 is made up of 13 amino acids. J gave up 2 bases and V 11 bases, and 9 bases lay outside the gene matches. CDR3 sequence: CAGARGEAYEQYF. CDR3 DNA: TGTGCCGGAGCCCGGGGGGAGGCCTACGAGCAGTACTTC.

On this clonotype: One end of the junction does not line up with germline, which may come from a read error. V is TRBV5-1 and J is TRBJ2-2; perhaps TRBD2 as D (6 bases). The V gene's germline CDR1 is SGHRS and CDR2 YFSETQ. This CDR3 contains 14 residues. CDR3: CASSLEGGGGELSF. In DNA form, the CDR3 reads TGCGCCAGCAGCTTGGAGGGAGGCGGCGGGGAGCTGTCTTTT. Filled out from reference TRBV5-1 and TRBJ2-2, the complete variable domain reads KAGVTQTPRYLIKTRGQQVTLSCSPISGHRSVSWYQQTPGQGLQFLFEYFSETQRNKGNFPGRFSGRQFSNSRSEMNVSTLELGDSALYLCASSLEGGGGELSFGEGSRLTVL.

This clonotype was recorded many times. This chain connects TRBV5-1 to TRBJ1-1, with TRBD1 as a possible D gene (5 bases). V shed 4 bases and J shed 8 bases, with 15 bases lying between them. The germline V gene has CDR1 SGHRS and CDR2 YFSETQ. This CDR3 is built from 13 residues. This CDR3 is CASSPGVGAEAFF. In DNA, the CDR3 is TGCGCCAGCAGCCCCGGGGTAGGGGCCGAAGCTTTCTTT.

A few counts support this clonotype. This sequence joins TRBV29-1 and TRBJ2-1, with D perhaps TRBD1 (5 bases). The CDR3 consists of 17 residues. V lost 4 bases, J lost 3 bases, and 22 bases lay in between. Germline-derived CDR1 and CDR2 are SQVTM and ANQGSEA. The CDR3 sequence: CSVVFQGYSTLYNEQFF. CDR3 sequence (DNA): TGCAGCGTTGTGTTTCAGGGCTACTCCACCCTCTACAATGAGCAGTTCTTC.

The J gene is TRBJ1-1, the V gene TRBV7-3; D might be TRBD1 (5 bases). Germline V CDR1 and CDR2: SGHTA, FQGTGA. Trimming removed 4 bases from V and 4 bases from J, with 10 bases in between. CDR3 length equals 13 residues. The DNA for the CDR3 is TGTGCCAGCAGCTCCGGCAGGGCCACTGAAGCTTTCTTT. Translation: CASSSGRATEAFF.